This record covers a single TCR beta chain. No cognate antigen has been identified for it. No per-base quality is available; no much larger clone lies one base away. The data were obtained in a study of blood T cell repertoires in COVID-19 (TCRdb year 2020). Some background on the complete study: Samples from collaborators originated in the United States, Italy and Spain and spanned both the acute and convalescent phases of COVID-19. The prospective study material was composed of cDNA or gDNA derived from T cells, B-cell-depleted T cells, or PBMCs. Where HLA class I and class II types were available, the types were taken from metadata supplied by the sample provider, not from assay-based typing. A freely available public database, intended as a resource for researchers studying the immune response to SARS-CoV-2, is where the repertoires were released. The sample metadata nearly always contained a de-identified subject ID, COVID-19 status, age in years and sex. Samples were obtained from the ongoing ImmuneRACE study (first 160 participants) and from some 1,300 subjects provided by 6 global collaborators. The dataset comprised deeply sampled blood TCRbeta repertoires from subjects exposed to, actively infected with, or recovered from COVID-19.

The immunoSEQ Assay, a bias-controlled multiplex PCR, was used to amplify TCRbeta CDR3 regions from genomic DNA. Per the original workflow: The number of nucleated cells in each sample was estimated from the amplification of reference gene primers within the assay. Sequence reads were collapsed and filtered to measure the absolute abundance of every unique TCRbeta CDR3 rearrangement. For each sample, productive Simpson clonality was calculated by taking the square root of Simpson's diversity index across productive rearrangements. This is the immuneACCESS table as TCRdb keeps it, with only in-frame sequences that have V and J called. A part of the clones is gone; compared with another copy, unresolved V genes explain less than half, and the rest is unexplained. The D gene and trimming were derived from the DNA, and the V and J assignments and clone size from that table. The sample profile shows roughly 240,000 clones; approximately 85% of them were found once. The ten biggest clones cover 5.1% of the sample.

One collaborating source in Seattle enrolled patients while the patients were actively infected and followed the patients over time throughout the course of disease. Whole blood was collected in K2EDTA tubes by collaborating institutions according to the institutions' own protocols. For TCRbeta analysis, collaborator samples were shipped as frozen whole blood, as isolated PBMCs, or as DNA extracted from either sample type. What the study reported, not specific to this receptor: The quantity of clinical and demographic metadata differed by source and by participant and was supplied without curation.

The receptor was isolated from a man between 45 and 60 years old with COVID-19, enrolled during active disease. Sequencing was performed on peripheral blood.

The nucleotides read TGTGCCAGCAGCTCCCGACTAGACCATGGCACTGAAGCTTTCTTT. Translated, this gives CASSSRLDHGTEAFF. The chain uses TRBV5-4 and TRBJ1-1, with the D gene uncertain. The V end loses 3 bases and the J end loses 4 bases, and a stretch of 16 bases separates them. The germline V gene (reference sequence) supplies CDR1 SGHNT and CDR2 YYREEE. The CDR3 starts with the cysteine, ends with the phenylalanine, and has 15 residues. Of all the DNA, just the CDR3 is kept, 45 bases in frame from base 1.